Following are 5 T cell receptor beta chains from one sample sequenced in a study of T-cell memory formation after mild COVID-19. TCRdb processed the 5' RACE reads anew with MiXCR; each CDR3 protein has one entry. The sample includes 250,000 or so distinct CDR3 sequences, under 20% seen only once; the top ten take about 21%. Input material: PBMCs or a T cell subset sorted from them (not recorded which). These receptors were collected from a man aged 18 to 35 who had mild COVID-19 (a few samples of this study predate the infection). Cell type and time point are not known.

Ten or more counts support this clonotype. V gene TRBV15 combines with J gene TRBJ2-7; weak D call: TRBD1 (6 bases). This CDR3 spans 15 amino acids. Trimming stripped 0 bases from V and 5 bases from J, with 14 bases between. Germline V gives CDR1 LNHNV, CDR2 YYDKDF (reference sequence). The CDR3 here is CATSRDKTGINEQYV. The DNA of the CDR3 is TGTGCCACCAGCAGAGATAAAACAGGGATTAACGAGCAGTACGTC.

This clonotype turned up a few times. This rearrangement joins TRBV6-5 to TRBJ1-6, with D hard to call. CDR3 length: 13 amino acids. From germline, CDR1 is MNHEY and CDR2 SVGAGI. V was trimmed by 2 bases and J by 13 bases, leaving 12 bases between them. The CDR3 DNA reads TGTGCCAGCAGTTACGCGCAGGTTCGCCCCCTCCACTTT. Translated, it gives CASSYAQVRPLHF.

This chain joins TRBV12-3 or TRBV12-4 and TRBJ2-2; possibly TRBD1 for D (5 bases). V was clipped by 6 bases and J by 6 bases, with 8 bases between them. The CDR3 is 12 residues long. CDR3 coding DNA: TGTGCCAGCAGCGCCAGGGCCGGGGAGCTGTTTTTT. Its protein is CASSARAGELFF.

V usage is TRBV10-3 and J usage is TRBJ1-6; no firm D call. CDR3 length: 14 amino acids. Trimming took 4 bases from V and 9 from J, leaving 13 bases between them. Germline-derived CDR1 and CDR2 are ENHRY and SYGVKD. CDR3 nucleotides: TGTGCCATCAGTGGACGGGATCTTAGTTCACCCCTCCACTTT. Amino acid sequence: CAISGRDLSSPLHF.

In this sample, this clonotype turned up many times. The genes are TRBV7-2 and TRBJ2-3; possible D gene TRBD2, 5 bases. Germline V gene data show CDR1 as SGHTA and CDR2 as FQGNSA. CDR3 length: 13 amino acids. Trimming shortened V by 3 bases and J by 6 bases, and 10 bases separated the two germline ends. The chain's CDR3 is CASSLGAMDTQYF. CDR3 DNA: TGTGCCAGCAGCTTGGGAGCGATGGATACGCAGTATTTT.